This TCR beta chain originates from a study of blood T cell repertoires in COVID-19. CDR1 is LNHNV and CDR2 is YYDKDF in the germline V gene (reference sequence). Trimming removed 0 bases from V and 5 bases from J, with 8 bases in between. The CDR3 extends over 15 amino acids. The method was immunoSEQ multiplex PCR; TCRdb's version includes in-frame clones alone and lacks a portion of them. The sample includes under 35,000 clones, roughly nine tenths of them seen just once. This clone appeared a few times. The sequencing sample was made of peripheral blood. The sequence was obtained from a human donor in a cohort sampled during active COVID-19. The chain employs TRBV15 and TRBJ1-6; tentative D call: TRBD1 (5 bases). The CDR3 sequence is CATSRDGQNNSPLHF. The CDR3 nucleotides read TGTGCCACCAGCAGAGATGGACAAAATAATTCACCCCTCCACTTT.